The source of this TCR beta chain is a study of breast tumors, draining lymph nodes, adjacent tissues. Study-level findings and limits: Tumors had less TCR diversity than lymph nodes, more than nontumor tissue.

Many counts were recorded for this clonotype. Its antigen is not known. Samples came from axillary lymph nodes draining the breast cancer. Each CDR3 protein gets one entry after TCRdb re-called the multiplex PCR reads with MiXCR. The table records under 150,000 distinct CDR3 sequences, 20% to 25% of them present only once. The source is a female donor with breast cancer. Some clones in this sample may be carry-over from other donors' samples. Sequenced: axillary lymph node tissue.

The CDR3 sequence: CASSVELAGVGHNEQFF. The CDR3, as DNA: TGTGCCAGCAGCGTAGAACTAGCGGGAGTGGGTCACAATGAGCAGTTCTTC. V and J are TRBV9 and TRBJ2-1, with 11 bases aligning to TRBD2. The CDR3 is 17 residues long. V trimming: 0 bases; J trimming: 5 bases; junction bases outside the gene matches: 7. The germline CDR1 and CDR2 sequences are SGDLS and YYNGEE.